A selection of T cell receptor beta chains follows, all from one sample in a study of blood T cell repertoires in COVID-19. TCRdb keeps only in-frame clones here, not all; method: immunoSEQ multiplex PCR. The table has roughly 69,000 clones, 80% to 90% seen once. Sequencing was done on a sample of peripheral blood. The receptors come from a man between 50 and 59 years old with active COVID-19. CDR3s include the opening cysteine and the closing phenylalanine or tryptophan. D genes are given only for firm matches. Some rows have no size entry. The others give once, few or many, or a class for an expanded clone.

V	D	size	J	DNA	CDR3
TRBV2	TRBD1	.	TRBJ1-5	TGTGCCAGCAGTAGTCGACAGGGGAGCCAGCCCCAGCATTTT	CASSSRQGSQPQHF
TRBV7-9	TRBD1	.	TRBJ1-2	TGTGCCAGCAGCTTCCGGGACAGGTACTATGGCTACACCTTC	CASSFRDRYYGYTF
TRBV19	TRBD1	.	TRBJ1-5	TGTGCCAGTAGTATAATGACAGGGAATCAGCCCCAGCATTTT	CASSIMTGNQPQHF
TRBV18	.	.	TRBJ1-5	TGTGCCAGCTCCTTGAGCTCCCCCAATAGCAATCAGCCCCAGCATTTT	CASSLSSPNSNQPQHF
TRBV6-2/TRBV6-3	TRBD2	.	TRBJ2-5	TGTGCCAGCAGTCTAGCGGGAGTACGTGAGACCCAGTACTTC	CASSLAGVRETQYF
TRBV25-1	.	.	TRBJ1-3	TGTGCCAGCAGTGCCCACAGGGACTCTGGAAACACCATATATTTT	CASSAHRDSGNTIYF
TRBV25-1	.	.	TRBJ1-4	TGTGCCAGCAGTGAATATTGGGGGGGGTATGAAAAACTGTTTTTT	CASSEYWGGYEKLFF
TRBV19	.	.	TRBJ1-4	TGTGCCAGTACCAATCCTCGGGGGATCCGGGATAATGAAAAACTGTTTTTT	CASTNPRGIRDNEKLFF
TRBV7-2	TRBD1	once	TRBJ1-2	TGTGCCAGCAGCTTAGGACAGGGTGCCTACACCTTC	CASSLGQGAYTF
TRBV2	.	.	TRBJ1-4	TGTGCCAGCAGTGCCCCGCAGACAGCAACTAATGAAAAACTGTTTTTT	CASSAPQTATNEKLFF
TRBV6-5	TRBD1	.	TRBJ1-1	TGTGCCAGCAGTTACGACGGACAGGGGTCTAGAGCTTTCTTT	CASSYDGQGSRAFF
TRBV5-1	.	.	TRBJ2-5	TGCGCCAGCAGCTCCGGTGGGCAGGCGCGAGAGACCCAGTACTTC	CASSSGGQARETQYF
TRBV12-5	TRBD2	.	TRBJ2-7	TGTGCTAGTGCCGCTAGCGGGAGCCGGAGCGAGCAGTACTTC	CASAASGSRSEQYF
TRBV5-4	.	once	TRBJ2-4	TGTGCCAGCAGCTTGGGGGAGTCTGCTCAGTACTTC	CASSLGESAQYF
TRBV25-1	.	.	TRBJ1-1	TGTGCCAGCAGTGAATCCCAATTCAGGGCCCGAGGCACTGAAGCTTTCTTT	CASSESQFRARGTEAFF
TRBV9	.	.	TRBJ1-1	TGTGCCAGCAGCGTAGGACGACGGGACACTGAAGCTTTCTTT	CASSVGRRDTEAFF
TRBV9	TRBD1	.	TRBJ1-5	TGTGCCAGCAGCGCGGGACAGTTCAATCAGCCCCAGCATTTT	CASSAGQFNQPQHF
TRBV5-1	TRBD1	.	TRBJ2-1	TGCGCCAGCAGCACTGGGCGGATAGACAGGGGTGAGCAGTTCTTC	CASSTGRIDRGEQFF
TRBV9	TRBD2	.	TRBJ2-3	TGTGCCAGCAGCGTAGGCGCGGGAGGGGGTAACACAGATACGCAGTATTTT	CASSVGAGGGNTDTQYF
TRBV7-7	.	.	TRBJ2-5	TGTGCTAGCAGCTTAAACTCCCTCGGAGGGGAGACCCAGTACTTC	CASSLNSLGGETQYF
TRBV30	.	.	TRBJ2-3	TGTGCCTGGAGTCGGTGGGGGCGGATTTCCACAGATACGCAGTATTTT	CAWSRWGRISTDTQYF
TRBV6-2/TRBV6-3	.	.	TRBJ2-1	TGTGCCAGCAGTTACGGAGGAGTAGGGAATGAGCAGTTCTTC	CASSYGGVGNEQFF
TRBV27	TRBD2	.	TRBJ2-7	TGTGCCAGCGGTAAGACCCGCGGGGCGGGAGGGCTCCACGAGCAGTACTTC	CASGKTRGAGGLHEQYF
TRBV7-3	TRBD2	.	TRBJ2-1	TGTGCCAGCAGCTTAATTGGGGGAGCAGCGGGAGGCAACTACAATGAGCAGTTCTTC	CASSLIGGAAGGNYNEQFF
TRBV28	.	.	TRBJ1-1	TGTGCCAGCAGTCTACACAGGCCCCTGCGATCCACTGAAGCTTTCTTT	CASSLHRPLRSTEAFF
TRBV4-3	.	.	TRBJ2-1	TGCGCCAGCAGCCAGACACTCCGGGACATATATTGGGATGAGCAGTTCTTC	CASSQTLRDIYWDEQFF
TRBV28	TRBD1	.	TRBJ2-7	TGTGCCAGCAGTTTCTCCGGGACAGGGGGCGAGCAGTACTTC	CASSFSGTGGEQYF
TRBV24-1	TRBD1	.	TRBJ2-5	TGTGCCACCAGTGATGGTGACAGGGGGCTAAGGGAGACCCAGTACTTC	CATSDGDRGLRETQYF
TRBV2	.	once	TRBJ2-3	TGTGCCAGCGGGGGGGCCCGGACAGATACGCAGTATTTT	CASGGARTDTQYF
TRBV5-6	TRBD2	.	TRBJ2-3	TGTGCCAGCAGCTTTCCGGGACTAGCCACAGATACGCAGTATTTT	CASSFPGLATDTQYF
TRBV28	.	.	TRBJ2-3	TGTGCCAGCAGTTGGACTACTAGCACAGATACGCAGTATTTT	CASSWTTSTDTQYF
TRBV5-1	TRBD1	few	TRBJ2-7	TGCGCCAGCGGCCTGACAGGGCCGAGCTACGAGCAGTACTTC	CASGLTGPSYEQYF
TRBV7-9	.	.	TRBJ1-2	TGTGCCAGCAGCTTAGCGGTCCAGGGGAGCTATGGCTACACCTTC	CASSLAVQGSYGYTF
TRBV7-2	TRBD1	medium-sized	TRBJ1-2	TGTGCCAGCAGCTTAGCGTCAGGGGGCGGTGGTAACTATGGCTACACCTTC	CASSLASGGGGNYGYTF
TRBV27	.	.	TRBJ1-1	TGTGCCAGCAGTCCACTTGTAGAAAGGAACACTGAAGCTTTCTTT	CASSPLVERNTEAFF
TRBV18	.	.	TRBJ1-1	TGTGCCAGCTCACCAAATCAGGGGTCCACTGAAGCTTTCTTT	CASSPNQGSTEAFF
TRBV7-2	.	.	TRBJ2-2	TGTGCCTCCCTAGTTGGGTGGCAGACCGGGGAGCTGTTTTTT	CASLVGWQTGELFF
TRBV28	.	.	TRBJ2-7	TGTGCCAGCACCACAGCCTACGAGCAGTACTTC	CASTTAYEQYF
TRBV7-9	.	.	TRBJ2-4	TGTGCCAGCAGCCCTCCGGGATACCCCCAAAACATTCAGTACTTC	CASSPPGYPQNIQYF
TRBV7-2	.	.	TRBJ2-3	TGTGCCAGCAGGGACTTGAACACAGATACGCAGTATTTT	CASRDLNTDTQYF
TRBV27	.	few	TRBJ1-5	TGTGCCAGCAGCGCCAGACTTAGCAATCAGCCCCAGCATTTT	CASSARLSNQPQHF
TRBV7-9	.	.	TRBJ2-3	TGTGCCAGCAGCCTCATGAGAGGAGGGGCGAGCACAGATACGCAGTATTTT	CASSLMRGGASTDTQYF
TRBV24-1	TRBD1	.	TRBJ2-7	TGTGCCACCAGTGAACCCGGGACAGGGGGCGGCGAGCAGTACTTC	CATSEPGTGGGEQYF
TRBV29-1	.	.	TRBJ2-1	TGCAGCGTTGGGACAGTTACCTACAATGAGCAGTTCTTC	CSVGTVTYNEQFF